This T cell receptor (beta chain) is from a study of cytomegalovirus exposure and HLA in healthy donors (dated by TCRdb to about 2017). Background on the whole study: According to a later analysis, the 100 to 150 validation repertoires were produced on the same platform as the roughly 720 repertoires of the first cohort. The study was designed to test whether signatures of past pathogen exposure could be identified by cataloging public T cell receptors. Along with the roughly 670-subject first cohort, a separate validation cohort of over a hundred different subjects was used. To predict cytomegalovirus infection status, the study combined high-throughput TCR immunosequencing, statistical association of individual TCRs with disease status, and machine learning.

Study-level results and caveats: In the study, approximately 150 TCR beta chains were listed as associated with cytomegalovirus. The classifier was reported to diagnose cytomegalovirus status with high specificity and sensitivity in both the original and validation cohorts. In vitro tests confirmed that a few of the cytomegalovirus-associated TCR beta chains recognize cytomegalovirus antigens. In a later analysis, TCRs clustered in the first cohort were found to also tend to co-occur in the roughly 110 validation repertoires, with 94% of cluster scores above 0. Most TCR sequences were seen in very few donors, while some public TCRs were found in many individuals. A later analysis had no HLA typing for the validation cohort, so co-occurrence there was scored across all 130 or so repertoires. It was suggested by the authors that the approach could potentially be generalized to other disease states and immunological phenotypes.

V drops 3 bases and J drops 5 bases, leaving 7 bases in between. Reading the germline V gene gives CDR1 MDHEN and CDR2 SYDVKM. Including the terminal cysteine and phenylalanine, the CDR3 comprises 13 residues. The read is trimmed to its CDR3 DNA, 39 bases read in frame from base 1. The library relied on the immunoSEQ multiplex PCR assay. Per the original workflow: To diagnose cytomegalovirus status from the catalog of TCR beta chain sequences, a statistical classification framework was built. TCRdb holds this immuneACCESS table with in-frame rearrangements only. Some clones are missing; in checked studies, unresolved V genes explain under half, and the rest has no known cause. V, J and clone size are taken as reported in that table, and D and trimming were inferred from the DNA itself. The sample profile shows under 200,000 clones; roughly 90% of them were found once. Under 13% of the sample is taken by the ten largest.

Separate from the roughly 650-subject first cohort, the validation cohort of roughly 110 subjects was the group to which the donors belonged. Regarding this clone: It has no known antigen specificity. Base qualities are not provided; no much larger clone lies one nucleotide away.

The origin of this receptor is a woman aged 18-35 years in good health and CMV-seropositive. Sample: PBMCs. Recombination connected TRBV28 to TRBJ1-4, with the D segment identity uncertain. The nucleotide sequence reads as follows: TGTGCCAGCAGTTTGTCGGGAAATGAAAAACTGTTTTTT. Translation gives CASSLSGNEKLFF. The reference TRBV28 and TRBJ1-4 proteins fill in what lies around the CDR3, so the full variable domain reads DVKVTQSSRYLVKRTGEKVFLECVQDMDHENMFWYRQDPGLGLRLIYFSYDVKMKEKGDIPEGYSVSREKKERFSLILESASTNQTSMYLCASSLSGNEKLFFGSGTQLSVL.